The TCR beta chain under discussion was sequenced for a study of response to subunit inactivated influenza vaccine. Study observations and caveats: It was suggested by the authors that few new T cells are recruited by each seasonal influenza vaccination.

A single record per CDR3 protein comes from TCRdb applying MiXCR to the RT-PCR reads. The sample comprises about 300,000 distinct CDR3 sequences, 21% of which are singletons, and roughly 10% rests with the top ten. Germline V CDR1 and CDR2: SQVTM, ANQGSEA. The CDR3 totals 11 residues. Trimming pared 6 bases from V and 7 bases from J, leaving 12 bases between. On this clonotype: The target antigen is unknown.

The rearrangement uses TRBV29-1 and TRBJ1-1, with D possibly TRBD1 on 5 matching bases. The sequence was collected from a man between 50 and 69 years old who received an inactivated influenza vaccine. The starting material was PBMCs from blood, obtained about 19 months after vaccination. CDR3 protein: CSVGVGFEAFF. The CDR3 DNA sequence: TGCAGCGTGGGGGTGGGCTTTGAAGCTTTCTTT.